This T cell receptor (beta chain) originates from a study of shared clonotypes between healthy human individuals. Everyone who donated was a Caucasian adult who lived in Nashville, Tennessee. Worth noting for this clone: What it binds is not known.

Replicate PCRs were loaded with about 300 ng DNA from unsorted PBMC, some 30,000 T cell genomes. Sequencing of unsorted PBMC DNA was carried out using ten immunoSEQ deep assay plates. Clones were read by immunoSEQ multiplex PCR, and TCRdb kept only the in-frame ones, dropping some. The repertoire holds some 500,000 clones, with 65% to 80% as singletons. V lost 4 bases and J lost 3, with 13 bases in between. CDR1 is SGHRS and CDR2 is YFSETQ in the germline V gene. The CDR3 is made up of 15 amino acids. Findings and limits, study-wide: Expectations were that clonotype sharing among donors would be affected by sequencing depth.

This sequence originates from a woman in her 40s in good health. Some clones in this sample may be carry-over from other donors' samples. This chain uses TRBV5-1 with TRBJ2-2; possibly TRBD2 for D (6 bases). Specimen: PBMCs. CDR3: CASSLWDSYTGELFF. The CDR3 DNA follows: TGCGCCAGCAGCCTATGGGACTCCTACACCGGGGAGCTGTTTTTT.